A single sample gave rise to the 3 T cell receptor beta chains below, sequenced in a study of blood T cell repertoires in COVID-19. Using immunoSEQ multiplex PCR, the repertoire was profiled, and TCRdb retains in-frame clones only, with some absent. Among about 160,000 clones listed, 85% were seen once. Sequenced material: peripheral blood. These receptors were obtained from a man aged 35 to 55 with acute or convalescent COVID-19.

The V call is TRBV18, the J call TRBJ2-2; D not certain. V was shortened by 3 bases and J by 4 bases, with 9 bases between the two germline ends. CDR1 and CDR2 (germline): KGHSH, LQKENI. This CDR3 spans 14 amino acids. CDR3 protein: CASSPMYFTGELFF. In DNA, the CDR3 is TGTGCCAGCTCACCGATGTACTTCACCGGGGAGCTGTTTTTT.

The V call is TRBV25-1, the J call TRBJ2-2; 7 nucleotides align to TRBD1. Trimming cost V 1 base and J 6 bases; bases outside gene matches: 5. The CDR3 runs 15 residues. CDR1 is MGHDK and CDR2 is SYGVNS in the germline V gene. The CDR3 region is CASSEWTGRAGELFF. The CDR3 nucleotides read TGTGCCAGCAGTGAATGGACAGGTCGGGCCGGGGAGCTGTTTTTT.

This sequence joins TRBV12-3 or TRBV12-4 and TRBJ2-7; tentatively, D is TRBD1 (6 bases). This CDR3 has 11 residues. Trimming cost V 6 bases and J 9 bases, with 12 bases left between them. The CDR3 DNA is TGTGCCAGCAGAGGTCAGGGGAGGCAGTACTTC. It specifies CASRGQGRQYF.